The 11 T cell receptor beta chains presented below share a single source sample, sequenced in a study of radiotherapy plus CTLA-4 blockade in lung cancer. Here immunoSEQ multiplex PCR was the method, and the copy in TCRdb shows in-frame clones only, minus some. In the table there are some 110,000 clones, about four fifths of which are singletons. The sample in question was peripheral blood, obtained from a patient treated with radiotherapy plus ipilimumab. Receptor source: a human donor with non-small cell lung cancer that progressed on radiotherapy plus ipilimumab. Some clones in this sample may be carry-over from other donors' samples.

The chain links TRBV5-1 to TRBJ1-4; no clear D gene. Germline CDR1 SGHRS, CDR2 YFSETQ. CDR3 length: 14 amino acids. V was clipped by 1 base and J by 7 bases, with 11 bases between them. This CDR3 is CASSLSSRGEKLFF. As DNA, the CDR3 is TGCGCCAGCAGCTTGTCCTCCAGAGGTGAAAAACTGTTTTTT.

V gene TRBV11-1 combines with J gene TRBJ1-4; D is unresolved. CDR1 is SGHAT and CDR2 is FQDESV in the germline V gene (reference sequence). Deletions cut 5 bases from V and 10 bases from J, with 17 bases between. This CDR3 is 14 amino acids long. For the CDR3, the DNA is TGTGCCAGCAGCACCGGGCCCAGACCAGTAAAACTGTTTTTT. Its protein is CASSTGPRPVKLFF. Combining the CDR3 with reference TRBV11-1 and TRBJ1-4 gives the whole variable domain EAEVAQSPRYKITEKSQAVAFWCDPISGHATLYWYRQILGQGPELLVQFQDESVVDDSQLPKDRFSAERLKGVDSTLKIQPAELGDSAMYLCASSTGPRPVKLFFGSGTQLSVL.

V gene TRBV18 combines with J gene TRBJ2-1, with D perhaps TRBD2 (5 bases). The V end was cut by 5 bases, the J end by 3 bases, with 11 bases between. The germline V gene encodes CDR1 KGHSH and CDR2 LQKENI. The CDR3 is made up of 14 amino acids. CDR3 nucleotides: TGTGCCAGCTCAGAGACGGACTTCTACAATGAGCAGTTCTTC. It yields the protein CASSETDFYNEQFF.

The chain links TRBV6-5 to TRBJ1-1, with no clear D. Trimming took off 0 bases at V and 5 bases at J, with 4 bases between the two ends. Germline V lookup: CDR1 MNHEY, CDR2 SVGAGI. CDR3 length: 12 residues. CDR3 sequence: CASSYSSTEAFF. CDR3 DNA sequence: TGTGCCAGCAGTTACTCGAGTACTGAAGCTTTCTTT.

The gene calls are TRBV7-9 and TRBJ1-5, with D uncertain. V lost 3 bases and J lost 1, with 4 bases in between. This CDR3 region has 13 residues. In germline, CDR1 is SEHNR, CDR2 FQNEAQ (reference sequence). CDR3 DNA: TGTGCCAGCAGCTTTAGAAGCAATCAGCCCCAGCATTTT. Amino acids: CASSFRSNQPQHF.

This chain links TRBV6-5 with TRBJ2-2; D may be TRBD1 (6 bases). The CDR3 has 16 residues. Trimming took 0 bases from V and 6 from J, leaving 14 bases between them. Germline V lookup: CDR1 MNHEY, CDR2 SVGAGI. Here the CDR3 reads CASSYSYRASPGELFF. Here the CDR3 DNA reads TGTGCCAGCAGTTACTCCTACAGGGCTTCCCCCGGGGAGCTGTTTTTT.

The CDR3 DNA follows: TGTGCCAGCAGCTTGGAGTGGGTCACTGAAGCTTTCTTT. It specifies CASSLEWVTEAFF. V usage is TRBV7-2 and J usage is TRBJ1-1; D not resolved. This CDR3 contains 13 residues. V dropped 3 bases and J dropped 4 bases, with 9 bases sitting between them. Germline CDR1 reads SGHTA; CDR2 reads FQGNSA. The full variable domain, its missing parts supplied by reference TRBV7-2 and TRBJ1-1, is GAGVSQSPSNKVTEKGKDVELRCDPISGHTALYWYRQSLGQGLEFLIYFQGNSAPDKSGLPSDRFSAERTGGSVSTLTIQRTQQEDSAVYLCASSLEWVTEAFFGQGTRLTVV.

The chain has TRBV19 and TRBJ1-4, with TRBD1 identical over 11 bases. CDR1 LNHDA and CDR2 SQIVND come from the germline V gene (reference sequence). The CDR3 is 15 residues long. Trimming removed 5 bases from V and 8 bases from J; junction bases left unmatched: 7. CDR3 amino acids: CASSSRTGGYEKLFF. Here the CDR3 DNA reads TGTGCCAGTAGTTCCCGGACAGGGGGCTACGAAAAACTGTTTTTT. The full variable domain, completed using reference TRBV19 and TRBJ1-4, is DGGITQSPKYLFRKEGQNVTLSCEQNLNHDAMYWYRQDPGQGLRLIYYSQIVNDFQKGDIAEGYSVSREKKESFPLTVTSAQKNPTAFYLCASSSRTGGYEKLFFGSGTQLSVL.

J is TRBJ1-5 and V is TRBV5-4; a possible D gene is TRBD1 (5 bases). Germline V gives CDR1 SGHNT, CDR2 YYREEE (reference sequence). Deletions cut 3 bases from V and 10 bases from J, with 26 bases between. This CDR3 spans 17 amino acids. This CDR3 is CASSYLWGGTLSCPQHF. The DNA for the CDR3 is TGTGCCAGCAGCTACCTATGGGGTGGGACTTTATCATGTCCCCAGCATTTT. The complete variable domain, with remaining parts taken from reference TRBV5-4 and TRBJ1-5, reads ETGVTQSPTHLIKTRGQQVTLRCSSQSGHNTVSWYQQALGQGPQFIFQYYREEENGRGNFPPRFSGLQFPNYSSELNVNALELDDSALYLCASSYLWGGTLSCPQHFGDGTRLSIL.

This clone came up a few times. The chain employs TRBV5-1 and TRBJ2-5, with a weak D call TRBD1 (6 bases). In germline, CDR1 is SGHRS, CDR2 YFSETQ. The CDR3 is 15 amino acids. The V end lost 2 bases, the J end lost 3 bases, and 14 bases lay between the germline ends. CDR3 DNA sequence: TGCGCCAGCAGCTTTTACACAGGGAAGGAAGAGACCCAGTACTTC. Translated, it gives CASSFYTGKEETQYF.

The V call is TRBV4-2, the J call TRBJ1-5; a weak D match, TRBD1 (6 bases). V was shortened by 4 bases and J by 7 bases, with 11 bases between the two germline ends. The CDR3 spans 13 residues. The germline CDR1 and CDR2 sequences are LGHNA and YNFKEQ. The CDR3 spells CASSPRGAQPQHF. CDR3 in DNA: TGTGCCAGCAGCCCAAGGGGGGCCCAGCCCCAGCATTTT.